The T cell receptor beta chain under discussion was sequenced for a study of cytomegalovirus exposure and HLA in healthy donors. PCR was performed using 60 Vbeta and 13 Jbeta primers. Sequenced by immunoSEQ multiplex PCR; TCRdb stores in-frame clones only, minus some. This table has approximately 150,000 clones, about four fifths appearing once. CDR1 MGHRA and CDR2 YSYEKL come from the germline V gene. Trimming took off 7 bases at V and 11 bases at J, with 23 bases between the two ends. The CDR3 contains 15 residues. The V gene is TRBV4-1, the J gene TRBJ1-4, with D maybe TRBD1 (6 bases). This receptor was identified in a woman younger than 35 in good health and CMV-seropositive. What was sequenced was PBMCs. The CDR3 spells CASTPGLGGGAKLFF. For the CDR3, the DNA is TGCGCCAGCACCCCCGGGCTGGGAGGGGGTGCTAAACTGTTTTTT.